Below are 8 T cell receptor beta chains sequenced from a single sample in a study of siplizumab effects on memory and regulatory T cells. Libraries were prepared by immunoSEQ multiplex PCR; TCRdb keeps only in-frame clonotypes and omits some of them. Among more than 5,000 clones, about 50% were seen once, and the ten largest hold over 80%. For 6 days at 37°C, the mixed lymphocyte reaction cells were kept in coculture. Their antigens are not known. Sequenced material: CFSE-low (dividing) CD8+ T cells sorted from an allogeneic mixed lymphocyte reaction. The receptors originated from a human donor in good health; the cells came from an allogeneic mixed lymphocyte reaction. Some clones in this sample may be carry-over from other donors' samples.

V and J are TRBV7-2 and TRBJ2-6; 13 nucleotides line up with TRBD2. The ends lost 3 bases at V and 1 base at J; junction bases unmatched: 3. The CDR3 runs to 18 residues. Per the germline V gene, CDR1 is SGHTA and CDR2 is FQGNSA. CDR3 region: CASSFGLAGDSGANVLTF. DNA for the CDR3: TGTGCCAGCAGCTTCGGACTAGCGGGGGATTCTGGGGCCAACGTCCTGACTTTC.

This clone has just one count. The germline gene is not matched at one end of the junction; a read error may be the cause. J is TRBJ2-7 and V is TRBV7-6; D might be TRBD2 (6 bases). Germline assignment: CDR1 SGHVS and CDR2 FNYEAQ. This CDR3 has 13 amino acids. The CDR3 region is CASSGVAGNEQCF. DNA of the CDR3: TGTGCCAGCAGCGGCGTGGCGGGAAACGAGCAGTGCTTC.

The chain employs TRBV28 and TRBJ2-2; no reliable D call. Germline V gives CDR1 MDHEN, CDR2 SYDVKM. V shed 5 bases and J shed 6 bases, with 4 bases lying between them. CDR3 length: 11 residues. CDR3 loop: CASSEPGELFF. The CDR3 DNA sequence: TGTGCCAGCAGTGAGCCCGGGGAGCTGTTTTTT.

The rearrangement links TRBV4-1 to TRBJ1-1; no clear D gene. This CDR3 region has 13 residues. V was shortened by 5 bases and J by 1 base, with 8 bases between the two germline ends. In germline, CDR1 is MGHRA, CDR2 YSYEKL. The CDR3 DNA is TGCGCCAGCAGCAAACTCCAGAACACTGAAGCTTTCTTT. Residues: CASSKLQNTEAFF.

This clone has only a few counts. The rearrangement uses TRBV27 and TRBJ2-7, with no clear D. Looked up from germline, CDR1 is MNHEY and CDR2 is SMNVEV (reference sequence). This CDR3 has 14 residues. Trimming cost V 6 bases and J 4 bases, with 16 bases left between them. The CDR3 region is CASSTGSLLYEQYF. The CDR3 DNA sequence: TGTGCCAGCAGCACCGGCTCGCTGTTGTACGAGCAGTACTTC.

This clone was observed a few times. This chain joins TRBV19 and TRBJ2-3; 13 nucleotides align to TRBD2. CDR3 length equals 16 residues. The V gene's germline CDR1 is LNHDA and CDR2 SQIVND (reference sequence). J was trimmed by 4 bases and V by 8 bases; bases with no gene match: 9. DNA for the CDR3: TGTGCCAGTTCTCAAGGACTAGCGGGAGTTTCAGATACGCAGTATTTT. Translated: CASSQGLAGVSDTQYF.

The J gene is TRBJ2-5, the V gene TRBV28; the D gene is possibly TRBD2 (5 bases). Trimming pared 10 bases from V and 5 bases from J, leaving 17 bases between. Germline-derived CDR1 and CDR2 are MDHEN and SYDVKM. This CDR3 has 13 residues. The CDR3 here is CAIVPRGMETQYF. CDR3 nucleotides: TGTGCCATCGTCCCCCGAGGGATGGAGACCCAGTACTTC.

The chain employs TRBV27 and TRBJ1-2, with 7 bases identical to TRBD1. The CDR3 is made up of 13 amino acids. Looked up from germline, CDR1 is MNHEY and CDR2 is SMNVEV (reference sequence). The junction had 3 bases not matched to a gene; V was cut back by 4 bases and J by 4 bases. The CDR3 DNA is TGTGCCAGCAGTTCACAGGGGACCTATGGCTACACCTTC. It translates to CASSSQGTYGYTF.